The subject of this entry is one TCR beta chain. The RNA input was about 0.45 to 1 ug, and it was reverse transcribed with random hexamers. Amplification of the TCR beta CDR3 was carried out by immunoSEQ multiplex PCR, which spanned a total of 54 Vbeta and 13 Jbeta segments. One entry per CDR3 protein results from TCRdb running MiXCR on the immunoSEQ multiplex PCR reads. Here the sample spans about 280,000 distinct CDR3 sequences, about 85% being singletons. This sample is part of a study of CD8 T cells in Susac syndrome. This receptor was obtained from a human donor with multiple sclerosis. Sample: CD8+ T cells from PBMCs.

As DNA, the CDR3 is TGTGCCAGCAGGCCCCCGTGGTCTCCTCAAGAGACCCAGTACTTC. Protein sequence: CASRPPWSPQETQYF. The chain recombines TRBV6-5 with TRBJ2-5, with D unresolved. Germline V gives CDR1 MNHEY, CDR2 SVGAGI. V lost 6 bases to trimming and J lost 2 bases, with 16 bases between them. The CDR3 is 15 amino acids.